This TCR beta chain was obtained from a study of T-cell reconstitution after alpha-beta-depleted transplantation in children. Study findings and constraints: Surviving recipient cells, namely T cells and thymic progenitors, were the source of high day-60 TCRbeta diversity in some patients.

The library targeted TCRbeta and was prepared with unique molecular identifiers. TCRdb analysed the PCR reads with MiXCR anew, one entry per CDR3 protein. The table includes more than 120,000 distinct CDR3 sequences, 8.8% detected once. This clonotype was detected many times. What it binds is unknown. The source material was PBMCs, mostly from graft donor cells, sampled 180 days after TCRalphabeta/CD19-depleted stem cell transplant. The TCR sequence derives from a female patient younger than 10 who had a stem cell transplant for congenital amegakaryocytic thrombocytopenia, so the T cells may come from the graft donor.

In nucleotides, the CDR3 is TGCGCCAGCAGCACACTGGGTGATACCGGGGAGCTGTTTTTT. Amino acids: CASSTLGDTGELFF. J is TRBJ2-2 and V is TRBV5-1; D ambiguous. This CDR3 is 14 amino acids long. CDR1 and CDR2 from the germline V gene are SGHRS and YFSETQ. The V and J ends lost 4 bases and 5 bases respectively, with 12 bases between them.